The 32 T cell receptor beta chains below come from one sample, sequenced in a study of blood T cell repertoires in COVID-19. Sequencing used immunoSEQ multiplex PCR; TCRdb keeps in-frame clones, though not all of them. The sample includes 70,000 or so clones, 85% to 90% of them seen just once. What was sequenced was peripheral blood. Every receptor here comes from a man aged 80 or over with acute or convalescent COVID-19.

This chain links TRBV27 with TRBJ1-2; no firm D call. The germline V gene encodes CDR1 MNHEY and CDR2 SMNVEV (reference sequence). V gave up 7 bases and J gave up 4 bases, with 19 bases separating them. The CDR3 sequence is 15 residues long. CDR3 coding DNA: TGTGCCAGCAAGTCAAAGGGAGCTCGTTCCTATGGCTACACCTTC. This translates into CASKSKGARSYGYTF.

This clone was picked up one time. This chain joins TRBV11-2 and TRBJ1-4, with 7 bases identical to TRBD1. The CDR3 has 15 residues. Per germline, CDR1 SGHAT and CDR2 FQNNGV. The J segment lost 8 bases and the V segment lost 1 base, leaving 7 bases of the junction unmatched. CDR3 residues: CASSLGYRGTEKLFF. CDR3 in DNA: TGTGCCAGCAGCTTAGGGTACAGGGGCACGGAAAAACTGTTTTTT.

The rearrangement uses TRBV11-2 and TRBJ1-2; 8 bases are shared with TRBD1. The CDR3 contains 16 residues. Germline CDR1 SGHAT, CDR2 FQNNGV. The J segment lost 4 bases and the V segment lost 6 bases, leaving 13 bases of the junction unmatched. CDR3 bases: TGTGCCAGCAGACGGACCGGACAGGGAACGAGCTATGGCTACACCTTC. Protein sequence: CASRRTGQGTSYGYTF.

The chain employs TRBV3-1 (or the pseudogene TRBV3-2) and TRBJ2-7; 10 bases match TRBD2. Germline V gene data show CDR1 as LGHDT and CDR2 as YNNKEL (reference sequence). The CDR3 has 18 amino acids. After removal of 0 bases from V and 3 bases from J, the junction contained 11 bases not matched to a gene. The CDR3 DNA sequence: TGTGCCAGCAGCCAAGAGCCCAGCGGGAGGGGGTACTACTACGAGCAGTACTTC. This gives the protein CASSQEPSGRGYYYEQYF.

The V gene is TRBV2, the J gene TRBJ2-1, with D maybe TRBD2 (5 bases). The CDR3 totals 13 residues. V was clipped by 8 bases and J by 5 bases, with 13 bases between them. CDR1 is SNHLY, CDR2 FYNNEI, per germline. Written as DNA, the CDR3 is TGTGCCAGCGGAAAGGACTCAAACAATGAGCAGTTCTTC. Translating gives CASGKDSNNEQFF.

This chain joins TRBV27 and TRBJ2-5; tentatively, D is TRBD1 (7 bases). CDR3 length: 13 residues. CDR1 MNHEY and CDR2 SMNVEV come from the germline V gene (reference sequence). The V end lost 6 bases, the J end lost 13 bases, and 21 bases lay between the germline ends. This CDR3 reads CASRGQGGPSLYF. The DNA for the CDR3 is TGTGCCAGCAGGGGCCAGGGGGGCCCCTCTTTGTACTTC.

The J gene is TRBJ2-3, the V gene TRBV5-1; TRBD2 matches 8 bases. Germline lookup yields CDR1 SGHRS and CDR2 YFSETQ. The CDR3 is made up of 14 amino acids. V dropped 4 bases and J dropped 4; count of bases not matched to a gene: 5. The CDR3 region has the DNA TGCGCCAGCAGCAGCGGGAGTACGGCAGATACGCAGTATTTT. It is translated as CASSSGSTADTQYF. Looking up the rest from reference TRBV5-1 and TRBJ2-3 gives the full variable domain: KAGVTQTPRYLIKTRGQQVTLSCSPISGHRSVSWYQQTPGQGLQFLFEYFSETQRNKGNFPGRFSGRQFSNSRSEMNVSTLELGDSALYLCASSSGSTADTQYFGPGTRLTVL.

The chain recombines TRBV5-6 with TRBJ2-7; 11 bases match TRBD1. The length of the CDR3 is 15 residues. Germline V gene lookup returns CDR1 SGHDT and CDR2 YYEEEE. The V segment lost 0 bases and the J segment 2 bases; nucleotides outside the gene matches: 1. The CDR3, as DNA: TGTGCCAGCAGCTTGGGGACAGGGGGCACCTACGAGCAGTACTTC. Translating gives CASSLGTGGTYEQYF.

The V and J genes are TRBV13 and TRBJ1-5, with unresolved D. From germline, CDR1 is PRHDT and CDR2 FYEKMQ (reference sequence). Deletions cut 3 bases from V and 0 bases from J, with 6 bases between. This CDR3 spans 14 amino acids. The CDR3 DNA is TGTGCCAGCAGCTTTGGCCTTAGCAATCAGCCCCAGCATTTT. Its protein is CASSFGLSNQPQHF.

The rearrangement links TRBV6-2 or TRBV6-3 to TRBJ2-6, with TRBD1 matching 7 bases. Per the germline V gene, CDR1 is MNHEY and CDR2 is SVGEGT. The length of the CDR3 is 15 residues. After removal of 6 bases from V and 1 base from J, the junction contained 3 bases not matched to a gene. In DNA form, the CDR3 reads TGTGCCAGCAGCCACAGGGGTTCTGGGGCCAACGTCCTGACTTTC. Its protein is CASSHRGSGANVLTF.

The chain uses TRBV11-2 and TRBJ1-2; D possibly corresponds to TRBD1 (6 bases). With 6 bases removed from V and 4 bases from J, the gap between germline ends came to 12 bases. Per the germline V gene, CDR1 is SGHAT and CDR2 is FQNNGV. CDR3 size: 13 residues. This CDR3 reads CASRVTGTYGYTF. CDR3 bases: TGTGCCAGCAGGGTCACAGGGACCTATGGCTACACCTTC. Supplemented by reference TRBV11-2 and TRBJ1-2, the full variable domain reads EAGVAQSPRYKIIEKRQSVAFWCNPISGHATLYWYQQILGQGPKLLIQFQNNGVVDDSQLPKDRFSAERLKGVDSTLKIQPAKLEDSAVYLCASRVTGTYGYTFGSGTRLTVV.

The J gene is TRBJ1-1, the V gene TRBV5-6; the D gene is possibly TRBD1 (5 bases). This CDR3 contains 17 residues. V was clipped by 4 bases and J by 4 bases, with 23 bases between them. Germline CDR1 SGHDT, CDR2 YYEEEE. Here the CDR3 reads CASSRPGVESPRTEAFF. CDR3 DNA: TGTGCCAGCAGCCGTCCGGGGGTCGAGAGCCCGCGCACTGAAGCTTTCTTT.

The chain has TRBV24-1 and TRBJ2-1, with 11 bases fitting TRBD2. V shed 4 bases and J 10 bases; nucleotides not matched to a gene: 11. The CDR3 covers 16 residues. Germline V gives CDR1 KGHDR, CDR2 SFDVKD. CDR3 protein: CATSDPGLAVHSEQFF. CDR3 coding DNA: TGTGCCACCAGTGACCCGGGACTAGCGGTTCACTCAGAGCAGTTCTTC.

The gene calls are TRBV3-1 (or the pseudogene TRBV3-2) and TRBJ1-2, with D perhaps matching TRBD1 (6 bases). This CDR3 comprises 15 residues. Per germline, CDR1 LGHDT and CDR2 YNNKEL (reference sequence). Trimming stripped 4 bases from V and 8 bases from J, with 20 bases between. The CDR3 DNA reads TGTGCCAGCAGCCTACTAAATACAGGGAAGTCCGGCTACACCTTC. Amino acids: CASSLLNTGKSGYTF.

This chain links TRBV7-2 with TRBJ2-1; possible D gene TRBD2, 6 bases. Trimming pared 2 bases from V and 5 bases from J, leaving 13 bases between. The CDR3 has 15 amino acids. The germline V gene encodes CDR1 SGHTA and CDR2 FQGNSA. The CDR3 sequence is CASSLWGAGHNEQFF. The CDR3 DNA reads as TGTGCCAGCAGCTTATGGGGAGCGGGCCACAATGAGCAGTTCTTC. Using reference TRBV7-2 and TRBJ2-1 for the parts outside the CDR3, the full variable domain is GAGVSQSPSNKVTEKGKDVELRCDPISGHTALYWYRQSLGQGLEFLIYFQGNSAPDKSGLPSDRFSAERTGGSVSTLTIQRTQQEDSAVYLCASSLWGAGHNEQFFGPGTRLTVL.

This sequence joins TRBV2 and TRBJ2-6, with a tentative D call TRBD1 (7 bases). The CDR3 runs to 16 residues. In germline, CDR1 is SNHLY, CDR2 FYNNEI. V lost 4 bases and J lost 4, with 14 bases in between. The CDR3: CASSAPRGAGANVLTF. The DNA for the CDR3 is TGTGCCAGCAGTGCCCCCAGGGGGGCAGGGGCCAACGTCCTGACTTTC.

The V call is TRBV7-2, the J call TRBJ2-5; weak D call: TRBD2 (6 bases). V was pared by 4 bases and J by 4 bases, with 25 bases between. The CDR3 contains 18 residues. The germline CDR1 and CDR2 sequences are SGHTA and FQGNSA. CDR3 in amino acids: CASSYYPGGSGLGETQYF. The CDR3 bases are TGTGCCAGCAGCTATTACCCCGGGGGATCGGGACTCGGAGAGACCCAGTACTTC.

This chain joins TRBV30 and TRBJ1-3; D call uncertain. V was clipped by 2 bases and J by 4 bases, with 9 bases between them. The CDR3 loop spans 13 amino acids. Germline values: CDR1 GTSNPN, CDR2 SVGIG (reference sequence). Here the CDR3 reads CAWSLSAGNTIYF. The CDR3 DNA follows: TGTGCCTGGAGTCTAAGCGCGGGAAACACCATATATTTT.

The chain employs TRBV19 and TRBJ2-7; D might be TRBD2 (6 bases). This CDR3 is built from 12 residues. V shed 3 bases and J shed 6 bases, with 9 bases lying between them. Germline-derived CDR1 and CDR2 are LNHDA and SQIVND (reference sequence). The CDR3 DNA is TGTGCCAGTAGTATCGCGGGGAGCGAGCAGTACTTC. Its protein product is CASSIAGSEQYF. The whole variable domain, remainder taken from reference TRBV19 and TRBJ2-7, is DGGITQSPKYLFRKEGQNVTLSCEQNLNHDAMYWYRQDPGQGLRLIYYSQIVNDFQKGDIAEGYSVSREKKESFPLTVTSAQKNPTAFYLCASSIAGSEQYFGPGTRLTVT.

The chain recombines TRBV7-2 with TRBJ2-3, with TRBD1 as a possible D gene (5 bases). V lost 0 bases and J 8 bases, leaving 21 bases between the germline ends. In germline, CDR1 is SGHTA, CDR2 FQGNSA. This CDR3 contains 17 residues. The chain's CDR3 is CASSLASPGRAVGTQYF. CDR3 nucleotides: TGTGCCAGCAGCTTAGCCTCGCCCGGCAGGGCGGTAGGTACGCAGTATTTT.

The chain joins TRBV27 to TRBJ1-5, with D possibly matching TRBD1 (6 bases). The V and J ends lost 5 bases and 1 base respectively, with 18 bases between them. The CDR3 is 17 residues long. The germline V gene encodes CDR1 MNHEY and CDR2 SMNVEV (reference sequence). Here the CDR3 reads CASSTTGRVVSNQPQHF. DNA for the CDR3: TGTGCCAGCAGTACGACAGGCCGGGTTGTAAGCAATCAGCCCCAGCATTTT.

This clone was detected a few times. The rearrangement uses TRBV5-4 and TRBJ1-2; 7 bases line up with TRBD1. The germline gives CDR1 SGHNT, CDR2 YYREEE (reference sequence). The J segment lost 1 base and the V segment lost 5 bases, leaving 8 bases of the junction unmatched. The CDR3 has 15 residues. In DNA form, the CDR3 reads TGTGCCAGCAGGGCACGGACAGGCCTTAACTATGGCTACACCTTC. This sequence encodes CASRARTGLNYGYTF.

The chain links TRBV12-1 to TRBJ2-3; the table's D call, TRBD2, has no DNA check behind it. TRBV12-1 is described as a pseudogene. This CDR3 is built from 17 residues. The CDR3 spells CASSFPRLAGITDTQYF. The CDR3 bases are TGTGCCAGCAGCTTTCCTAGACTAGCGGGGATCACAGATACGCAGTATTTT.

The J gene is TRBJ2-3, the V gene TRBV7-9; 7 positions match TRBD1. Germline-derived CDR1 and CDR2 are SEHNR and FQNEAQ (reference sequence). Trimming at V came to 5 bases and at J to 3 bases, leaving 11 bases not matched to a gene. The CDR3 is 16 amino acids. CDR3 region: CASSPHRQGDTDTQYF. The DNA of the CDR3 is TGTGCCAGCAGCCCCCACCGACAGGGAGATACAGATACGCAGTATTTT.

This clone was seen a few times. This chain joins TRBV11-2 and TRBJ2-7; D remains unclear. This CDR3 contains 14 residues. Trimming shortened V by 4 bases and J by 1 base, and 11 bases separated the two germline ends. Germline values: CDR1 SGHAT, CDR2 FQNNGV. DNA of the CDR3: TGTGCCAGCAGCTCCACTACGGGTTCCTACGAGCAGTACTTC. It specifies CASSSTTGSYEQYF.

The rearrangement joins TRBV10-2 to TRBJ2-1, with 8 bases that match TRBD2. The CDR3 runs to 15 residues. The junction had 8 bases not matched to a gene; V was cut back by 4 bases and J by 6 bases. Per the germline V gene, CDR1 is WSHSY and CDR2 is SAAADI. The CDR3 bases are TGCGCCAGCAGTGTGTTGGTAGCGGGACGCAATGAGCAGTTCTTC. Its translation: CASSVLVAGRNEQFF.

V gene TRBV18 combines with J gene TRBJ2-5; a weak D match, TRBD2 (6 bases). V was pared by 3 bases and J by 4 bases, with 12 bases between. The germline V gene encodes CDR1 KGHSH and CDR2 LQKENI. This CDR3 has 14 amino acids. Written as DNA, the CDR3 is TGTGCCAGCTCACCCTTGACTAGTCCAGAGACCCAGTACTTC. Its translation: CASSPLTSPETQYF.

The rearrangement joins TRBV19 to TRBJ2-3; the match to TRBD2 covers 15 bases. CDR3 length: 16 residues. The V gene's germline CDR1 is LNHDA and CDR2 SQIVND (reference sequence). J gave up 4 bases and V 4 bases, and 3 bases lay outside the gene matches. CDR3 region: CASSTGLAGGADTQYF. CDR3 coding DNA: TGTGCCAGTAGTACCGGACTAGCGGGAGGGGCAGATACGCAGTATTTT.

This chain connects TRBV6-5 to TRBJ1-2; 12 bases are a match to TRBD1. CDR1 is MNHEY, CDR2 SVGAGI, per germline. With V trimmed by 8 bases and J by 3 bases, 7 bases remained unmatched. CDR3 length: 15 residues. This chain's CDR3 is CASGKGQGADYGYTF. The CDR3 DNA sequence: TGTGCCAGCGGCAAGGGACAGGGGGCCGACTATGGCTACACCTTC.

This sequence joins TRBV24-1 and TRBJ2-3, with TRBD2 identical over 8 bases. Germline CDR1 and CDR2: KGHDR and SFDVKD. The ends lost 1 base at V and 3 bases at J; junction bases unmatched: 8. The CDR3 is made up of 17 amino acids. This CDR3 reads CATSDFKREPWTDTQYF. CDR3 sequence (DNA): TGTGCCACCAGTGATTTCAAGCGGGAGCCTTGGACAGATACGCAGTATTTT.

This chain connects TRBV7-2 to TRBJ2-7; 8 bases map to TRBD2. Germline V CDR1 and CDR2: SGHTA, FQGNSA. CDR3 length equals 16 residues. Trimming removed 6 bases from V and 2 bases from J; junction bases left unmatched: 12. The CDR3 DNA follows: TGTGCCAGCAGTCTTTCTTCGGCTAGCGGGCCCTACGAGCAGTACTTC. As protein: CASSLSSASGPYEQYF.

The chain employs TRBV27 and TRBJ1-3; 7 nucleotides match TRBD1. The length of the CDR3 is 15 residues. Germline CDR1 reads MNHEY; CDR2 reads SMNVEV (reference sequence). V dropped 6 bases and J dropped 2; count of bases not matched to a gene: 7. The CDR3 loop reads CASRQQGSTGNTIYF. DNA for the CDR3: TGTGCCAGCAGACAACAGGGGAGCACTGGAAACACCATATATTTT.